This TCR beta chain was captured in a study of blood T cells in healthy people across ages. The CDR3 contains 15 residues. Germline-derived CDR1 and CDR2 are SEHNR and FQNEAQ (reference sequence). J lost 0 bases, V lost 4 bases, and 5 bases had no gene match. The sample holds a few counts of this clonotype. The second PCR ran about 6 to 11 cycles with a sample-barcoded 5' primer and J-beta primers. A template-switch adaptor containing 12 random nucleotides labeled each cDNA molecule. Each CDR3 protein is one row after TCRdb ran MiXCR on the 5' RACE reads. The sample gives approximately 960,000 distinct CDR3 sequences, almost 30% of which show up once; around 9.6% is in the top ten. This sample was shared with a second study, whose subject was T cells of mothers and their children.

The source of this sequence is a woman aged 35 to 49 in good health. V usage is TRBV7-9 and J usage is TRBJ1-2; 7 nucleotides line up with TRBD1. Sequencing was performed on blood. This CDR3 is CASSYGTVPNYGYTF. DNA for the CDR3: TGTGCCAGCAGCTACGGGACAGTTCCTAACTATGGCTACACCTTC.